A selection of T cell receptor beta chains follows, all from one sample in a study of cytomegalovirus exposure and HLA in healthy donors. This table comes from immunoSEQ multiplex PCR, and its TCRdb copy is limited to in-frame clones, with some not included. Among some 220,000 clones listed, around nine tenths were seen once. Sequencing used PBMCs. These receptors were taken from a woman between 18 and 30 years old in good health and CMV-seronegative. Both conserved end residues are part of each CDR3. Each record gives: D gene, V gene, J gene, clone size, CDR3 protein, CDR3 DNA. D genes are given only for firm matches. Some rows mark clone size as missing; the rest say once, few, many or name a class of expanded clone.

d_call: TRBD1; v_call: TRBV18; j_call: TRBJ1-2; clone_size: -; cdr3_aa: CASSPGQAGGYTF; cdr3_nt: TGTGCCAGCTCACCGGGACAGGCGGGCGGCTACACCTTC
d_call: -; v_call: TRBV6-6; j_call: TRBJ2-7; clone_size: -; cdr3_aa: CASSYPPGEQYF; cdr3_nt: TGTGCCAGCAGTTACCCCCCCGGGGAGCAGTACTTC
d_call: TRBD2; v_call: TRBV2; j_call: TRBJ2-2; clone_size: -; cdr3_aa: CASSEALPAGVSHGELFF; cdr3_nt: TGTGCCAGCAGTGAAGCGCTGCCAGCGGGAGTATCTCACGGGGAGCTGTTTTTT
d_call: TRBD1; v_call: TRBV6-5; j_call: TRBJ1-5; clone_size: -; cdr3_aa: CASSFTTGYQPQHF; cdr3_nt: TGTGCCAGCAGTTTCACGACAGGGTATCAGCCCCAGCATTTT
d_call: TRBD1; v_call: TRBV6-5; j_call: TRBJ2-2; clone_size: -; cdr3_aa: CASRAGTATGELFF; cdr3_nt: TGTGCCAGCAGGGCCGGGACAGCCACCGGGGAGCTGTTTTTT
d_call: -; v_call: TRBV7-7; j_call: TRBJ2-3; clone_size: -; cdr3_aa: CASSLGSRTDTQYF; cdr3_nt: TGTGCCAGCAGCTTAGGTTCTCGCACAGATACGCAGTATTTT
d_call: TRBD1; v_call: TRBV27; j_call: TRBJ2-7; clone_size: -; cdr3_aa: CASRDRVAYEQYF; cdr3_nt: TGTGCCAGCCGAGACAGGGTTGCCTACGAGCAGTACTTC
d_call: TRBD2; v_call: TRBV5-4; j_call: TRBJ2-2; clone_size: -; cdr3_aa: CASTSKRGATGELFF; cdr3_nt: TGTGCCAGCACCTCAAAGCGGGGGGCGACCGGGGAGCTGTTTTTT
d_call: -; v_call: TRBV29-1; j_call: TRBJ1-2; clone_size: few; cdr3_aa: CSVVGSSYGYTF; cdr3_nt: TGCAGCGTTGTTGGCAGTTCCTATGGCTACACCTTC
d_call: -; v_call: TRBV30; j_call: TRBJ1-1; clone_size: -; cdr3_aa: CAWERWTEAFF; cdr3_nt: TGTGCCTGGGAGAGGTGGACTGAAGCTTTCTTT
d_call: TRBD1; v_call: TRBV10-3; j_call: TRBJ2-5; clone_size: -; cdr3_aa: CATLGQGAFETQYF; cdr3_nt: TGTGCCACCTTAGGACAGGGGGCATTCGAGACCCAGTACTTC
d_call: -; v_call: TRBV5-1; j_call: TRBJ2-7; clone_size: once; cdr3_aa: CASSLAGSSYEQYF; cdr3_nt: TGCGCCAGCAGCTTGGCGGGAAGCTCCTACGAGCAGTACTTC
d_call: TRBD1; v_call: TRBV5-4; j_call: TRBJ2-7; clone_size: -; cdr3_aa: CASSSGAGQGEYEQYF; cdr3_nt: TGTGCCAGCAGCTCCGGTGCAGGGCAGGGGGAATACGAGCAGTACTTC
d_call: -; v_call: TRBV7-3; j_call: TRBJ1-1; clone_size: -; cdr3_aa: CASSLRWGAEAFF; cdr3_nt: TGTGCCAGCAGCTTAAGATGGGGGGCTGAAGCTTTCTTT
d_call: TRBD1; v_call: TRBV18; j_call: TRBJ1-5; clone_size: -; cdr3_aa: CASSPQRTGGGQPQHF; cdr3_nt: TGTGCCAGCTCACCACAACGGACAGGGGGCGGGCAGCCCCAGCATTTT
d_call: -; v_call: TRBV28; j_call: TRBJ1-1; clone_size: -; cdr3_aa: CASHMNTEAFF; cdr3_nt: TGTGCCAGTCACATGAACACTGAAGCTTTCTTT
d_call: -; v_call: TRBV10-3; j_call: TRBJ2-7; clone_size: once; cdr3_aa: CAISESAGAVDEQYF; cdr3_nt: TGTGCCATCAGTGAGTCTGCAGGGGCGGTAGATGAGCAGTACTTC
d_call: TRBD1; v_call: TRBV19; j_call: TRBJ1-1; clone_size: -; cdr3_aa: CASSTGTGRGPEAFF; cdr3_nt: TGTGCCAGTAGTACAGGGACAGGGCGGGGCCCCGAAGCTTTCTTT
d_call: -; v_call: TRBV19; j_call: TRBJ1-5; clone_size: -; cdr3_aa: CATGNERFQPQHF; cdr3_nt: TGTGCCACGGGGAACGAAAGGTTCCAGCCCCAGCATTTT
d_call: TRBD2; v_call: TRBV7-9; j_call: TRBJ2-3; clone_size: -; cdr3_aa: CASSLVLAGGPTNTDTQYF; cdr3_nt: TGTGCCAGCAGCTTAGTACTAGCGGGAGGGCCAACAAACACAGATACGCAGTATTTT
d_call: TRBD1; v_call: TRBV30; j_call: TRBJ1-5; clone_size: -; cdr3_aa: CAWSYDRDQPQHF; cdr3_nt: TGTGCCTGGAGTTACGACAGGGATCAGCCCCAGCATTTT
d_call: -; v_call: TRBV6-6; j_call: TRBJ2-1; clone_size: -; cdr3_aa: CASSSLTASTSEQFF; cdr3_nt: TGTGCCAGCAGTTCCCTGACAGCCTCCACGTCCGAGCAGTTCTTC
d_call: TRBD2; v_call: TRBV5-1; j_call: TRBJ2-5; clone_size: -; cdr3_aa: CASSPGLAGGPGETQYF; cdr3_nt: TGCGCCAGCAGCCCGGGACTAGCGGGAGGGCCGGGCGAGACCCAGTACTTC
d_call: TRBD1; v_call: TRBV5-1; j_call: TRBJ1-3; clone_size: -; cdr3_aa: CASSPRGQGGNTIYF; cdr3_nt: TGCGCCAGCAGCCCGAGGGGGCAGGGTGGAAACACCATATATTTT
d_call: TRBD1; v_call: TRBV29-1; j_call: TRBJ1-5; clone_size: -; cdr3_aa: CSVEGTGAGQPQHF; cdr3_nt: TGCAGCGTTGAGGGGACAGGGGCGGGGCAGCCCCAGCATTTT
d_call: TRBD2; v_call: TRBV5-1; j_call: TRBJ2-2; clone_size: -; cdr3_aa: CASSPRGTSGSTTRAGELFF; cdr3_nt: TGCGCCAGCAGCCCCCGGGGGACTAGCGGGAGCACCACACGGGCCGGGGAGCTGTTTTTT
d_call: TRBD2; v_call: TRBV6-6; j_call: TRBJ2-1; clone_size: -; cdr3_aa: CASSSGLAGNNEQFF; cdr3_nt: TGTGCCAGCAGTTCCGGACTAGCGGGAAACAATGAGCAGTTCTTC
d_call: TRBD2; v_call: TRBV6-5; j_call: TRBJ2-1; clone_size: -; cdr3_aa: CASCEREPFNEQFF; cdr3_nt: TGTGCCAGCTGTGAGCGGGAGCCCTTCAATGAGCAGTTCTTC
d_call: TRBD1; v_call: TRBV27; j_call: TRBJ1-1; clone_size: -; cdr3_aa: CASSNPGQGNTEAFF; cdr3_nt: TGTGCCAGCAGTAACCCGGGACAGGGGAACACTGAAGCTTTCTTT
d_call: TRBD2; v_call: TRBV9; j_call: TRBJ2-7; clone_size: -; cdr3_aa: CASSMGRTSGYEQYF; cdr3_nt: TGTGCCAGCAGCATGGGCCGGACTAGCGGCTACGAGCAGTACTTC
d_call: -; v_call: TRBV30; j_call: TRBJ1-1; clone_size: -; cdr3_aa: CAWSDRLNTEAFF; cdr3_nt: TGTGCCTGGTCTGACAGGCTGAACACTGAAGCTTTCTTT
d_call: -; v_call: TRBV6-5; j_call: TRBJ1-5; clone_size: -; cdr3_aa: CASSYRGRDQPQHF; cdr3_nt: TGTGCCAGCAGTTACCGGGGGAGAGATCAGCCCCAGCATTTT
d_call: -; v_call: TRBV20-1; j_call: TRBJ1-1; clone_size: -; cdr3_aa: CSVLTISQGFF; cdr3_nt: TGCAGTGTCCTCACCATTTCCCAGGGCTTCTTT
d_call: -; v_call: TRBV28; j_call: TRBJ2-1; clone_size: -; cdr3_aa: CASSLPGVLGTNEQFF; cdr3_nt: TGTGCCAGCAGTCTTCCAGGGGTACTCGGGACCAATGAGCAGTTCTTC
d_call: TRBD1; v_call: TRBV7-6; j_call: TRBJ1-1; clone_size: few; cdr3_aa: CASSLGTGRMNTEAFF; cdr3_nt: TGTGCCAGCAGCTTAGGGACAGGGAGGATGAACACTGAAGCTTTCTTT
d_call: -; v_call: TRBV19; j_call: TRBJ1-4; clone_size: -; cdr3_aa: CASSDTRGRATNEKLFF; cdr3_nt: TGTGCCAGTAGTGATACGCGGGGGCGGGCAACTAATGAAAAACTGTTTTTT
d_call: -; v_call: TRBV2; j_call: TRBJ1-4; clone_size: -; cdr3_aa: CASRPATNEKLFF; cdr3_nt: TGTGCCAGCAGACCGGCAACTAATGAAAAACTGTTTTTT
d_call: TRBD1; v_call: TRBV5-1; j_call: TRBJ2-7; clone_size: -; cdr3_aa: CASRPTTGRFYEQYF; cdr3_nt: TGCGCCAGCAGACCAACGACAGGGCGTTTCTACGAGCAGTACTTC
d_call: -; v_call: TRBV6-5; j_call: TRBJ2-7; clone_size: -; cdr3_aa: CASSYRTALEQYF; cdr3_nt: TGTGCCAGCAGTTACCGGACAGCGTTGGAGCAGTACTTC
d_call: -; v_call: TRBV5-5; j_call: TRBJ2-2; clone_size: -; cdr3_aa: CASSLGAANTGELFF; cdr3_nt: TGTGCCAGCAGCTTGGGGGCCGCGAACACCGGGGAGCTGTTTTTT
d_call: TRBD2; v_call: TRBV5-4; j_call: TRBJ2-7; clone_size: -; cdr3_aa: CASSEGLGVPYF; cdr3_nt: TGTGCCAGCAGCGAGGGACTAGGGGTTCCGTACTTC